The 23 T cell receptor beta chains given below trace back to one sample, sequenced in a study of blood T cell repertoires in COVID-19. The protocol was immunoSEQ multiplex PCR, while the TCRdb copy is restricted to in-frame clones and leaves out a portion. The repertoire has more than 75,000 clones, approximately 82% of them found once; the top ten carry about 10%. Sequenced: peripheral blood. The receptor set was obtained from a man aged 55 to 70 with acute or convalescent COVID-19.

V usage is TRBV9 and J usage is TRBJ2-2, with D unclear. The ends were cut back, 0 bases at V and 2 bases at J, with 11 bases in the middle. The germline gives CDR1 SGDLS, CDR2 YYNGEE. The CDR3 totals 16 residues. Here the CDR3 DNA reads TGTGCCAGCAGCGTAGGAGGTCTATACAACACCGGGGAGCTGTTTTTT. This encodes CASSVGGLYNTGELFF.

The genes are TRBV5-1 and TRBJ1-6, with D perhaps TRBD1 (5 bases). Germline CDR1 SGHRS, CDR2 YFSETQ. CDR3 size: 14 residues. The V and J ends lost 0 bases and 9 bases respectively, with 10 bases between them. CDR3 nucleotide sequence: TGCGCCAGCAGCTTGGGGGACTTCGGTTCACCCCTCCACTTT. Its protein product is CASSLGDFGSPLHF. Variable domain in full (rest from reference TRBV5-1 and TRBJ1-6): KAGVTQTPRYLIKTRGQQVTLSCSPISGHRSVSWYQQTPGQGLQFLFEYFSETQRNKGNFPGRFSGRQFSNSRSEMNVSTLELGDSALYLCASSLGDFGSPLHFGNGTRLTVT.

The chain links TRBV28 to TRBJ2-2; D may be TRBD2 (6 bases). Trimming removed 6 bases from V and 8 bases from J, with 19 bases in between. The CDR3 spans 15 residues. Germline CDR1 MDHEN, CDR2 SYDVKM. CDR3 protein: CASRGGAGMVGELFF. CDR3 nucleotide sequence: TGTGCCAGCAGGGGAGGAGCAGGGATGGTTGGGGAGCTGTTTTTT.

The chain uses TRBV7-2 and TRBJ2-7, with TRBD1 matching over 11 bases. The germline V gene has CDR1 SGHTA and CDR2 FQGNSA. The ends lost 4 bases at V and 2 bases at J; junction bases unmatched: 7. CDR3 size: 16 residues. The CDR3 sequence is CASSSGTGGFTYEQYF. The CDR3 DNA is TGTGCCAGCAGCTCCGGGACAGGGGGATTTACCTACGAGCAGTACTTC.

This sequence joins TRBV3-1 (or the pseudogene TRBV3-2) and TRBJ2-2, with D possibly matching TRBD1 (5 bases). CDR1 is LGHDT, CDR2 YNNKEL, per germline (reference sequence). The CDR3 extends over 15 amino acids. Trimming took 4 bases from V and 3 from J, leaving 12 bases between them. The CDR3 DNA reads TGTGCCAGCAGCCCGAGGCAAGGGGACACCGGGGAGCTGTTTTTT. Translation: CASSPRQGDTGELFF.

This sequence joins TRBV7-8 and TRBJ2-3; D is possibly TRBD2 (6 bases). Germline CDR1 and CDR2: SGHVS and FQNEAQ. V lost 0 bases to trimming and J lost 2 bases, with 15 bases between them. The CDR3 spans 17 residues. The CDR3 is CASSLAHNLAYTDTQYF. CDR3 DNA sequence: TGTGCCAGCAGCTTAGCTCACAACCTAGCGTACACAGATACGCAGTATTTT.

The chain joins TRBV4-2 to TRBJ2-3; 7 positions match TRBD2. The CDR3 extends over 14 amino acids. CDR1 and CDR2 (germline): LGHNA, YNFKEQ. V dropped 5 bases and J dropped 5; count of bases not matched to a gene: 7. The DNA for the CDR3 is TGTGCCAGCAGCGACAGCGGGGCCGAAGATACGCAGTATTTT. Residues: CASSDSGAEDTQYF.

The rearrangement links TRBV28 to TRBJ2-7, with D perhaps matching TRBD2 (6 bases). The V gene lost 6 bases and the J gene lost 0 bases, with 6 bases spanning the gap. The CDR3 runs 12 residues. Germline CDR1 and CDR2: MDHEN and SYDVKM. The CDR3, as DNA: TGTGCCAGCAGCGGGAGCTCCTACGAGCAGTACTTC. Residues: CASSGSSYEQYF.

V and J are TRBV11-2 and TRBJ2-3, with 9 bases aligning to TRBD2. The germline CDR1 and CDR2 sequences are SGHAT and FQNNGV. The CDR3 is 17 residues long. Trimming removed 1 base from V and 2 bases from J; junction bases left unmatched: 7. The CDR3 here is CASSLVGSGGLTDTQYF. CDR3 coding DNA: TGTGCCAGCAGCTTAGTCGGTAGCGGGGGCCTCACAGATACGCAGTATTTT.

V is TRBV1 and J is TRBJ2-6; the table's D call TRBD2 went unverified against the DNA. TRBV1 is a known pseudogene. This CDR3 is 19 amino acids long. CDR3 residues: CTSSQETSGRISGANVLTF. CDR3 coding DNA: TGCACCAGCAGCCAAGAGACTAGCGGGAGGATATCTGGGGCCAACGTCCTGACTTTC.

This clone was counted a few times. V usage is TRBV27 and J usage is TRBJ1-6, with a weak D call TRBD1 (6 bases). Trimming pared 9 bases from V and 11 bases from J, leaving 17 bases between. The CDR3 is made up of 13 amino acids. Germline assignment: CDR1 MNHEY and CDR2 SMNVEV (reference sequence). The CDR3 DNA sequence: TGTGCCAGTTCACAGCAGGGGCGGACACCCCTCCACTTT. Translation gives CASSQQGRTPLHF.

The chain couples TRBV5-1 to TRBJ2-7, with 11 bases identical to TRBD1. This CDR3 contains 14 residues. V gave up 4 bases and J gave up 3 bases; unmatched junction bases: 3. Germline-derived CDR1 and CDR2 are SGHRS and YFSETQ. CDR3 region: CASSTGQGGYEQYF. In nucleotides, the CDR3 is TGCGCCAGCAGCACGGGACAGGGGGGCTACGAGCAGTACTTC. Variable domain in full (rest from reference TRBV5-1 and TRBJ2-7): KAGVTQTPRYLIKTRGQQVTLSCSPISGHRSVSWYQQTPGQGLQFLFEYFSETQRNKGNFPGRFSGRQFSNSRSEMNVSTLELGDSALYLCASSTGQGGYEQYFGPGTRLTVT.

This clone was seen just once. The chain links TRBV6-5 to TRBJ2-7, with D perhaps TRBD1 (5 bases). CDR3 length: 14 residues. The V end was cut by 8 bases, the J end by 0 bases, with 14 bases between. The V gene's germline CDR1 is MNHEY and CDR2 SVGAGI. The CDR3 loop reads CASRKGYSSYEQYF. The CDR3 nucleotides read TGTGCCAGCCGAAAGGGGTACAGCTCCTACGAGCAGTACTTC.

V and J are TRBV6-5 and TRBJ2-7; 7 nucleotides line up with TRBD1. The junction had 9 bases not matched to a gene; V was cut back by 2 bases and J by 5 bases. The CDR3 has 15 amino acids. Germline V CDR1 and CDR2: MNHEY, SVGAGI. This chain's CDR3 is CASSYLGQEIHEQYF. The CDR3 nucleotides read TGTGCCAGCAGTTACCTCGGACAGGAGATCCACGAGCAGTACTTC.

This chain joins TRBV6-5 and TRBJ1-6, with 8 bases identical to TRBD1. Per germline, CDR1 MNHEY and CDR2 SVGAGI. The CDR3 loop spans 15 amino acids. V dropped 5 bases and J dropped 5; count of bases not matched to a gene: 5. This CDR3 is CASSPRTGNNSPLHF. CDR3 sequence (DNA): TGTGCCAGCAGTCCCAGGACAGGGAATAATTCACCCCTCCACTTT.

The CDR3 spells CASGQLGQGAATEAFF. In DNA, the CDR3 is TGTGCCAGCGGACAACTGGGACAGGGGGCGGCCACTGAAGCTTTCTTT. This chain uses TRBV5-6 with TRBJ1-1; the match to TRBD1 covers 12 bases. CDR1 is SGHDT, CDR2 YYEEEE, per germline. With 7 bases clipped from V and 4 bases from J, the junction kept 11 bases outside the gene matches. The length of the CDR3 is 16 residues. Looking up the rest from reference TRBV5-6 and TRBJ1-1 gives the full variable domain: DAGVTQSPTHLIKTRGQQVTLRCSPKSGHDTVSWYQQALGQGPQFIFQYYEEEERQRGNFPDRFSGHQFPNYSSELNVNALLLGDSALYLCASGQLGQGAATEAFFGQGTRLTVV.

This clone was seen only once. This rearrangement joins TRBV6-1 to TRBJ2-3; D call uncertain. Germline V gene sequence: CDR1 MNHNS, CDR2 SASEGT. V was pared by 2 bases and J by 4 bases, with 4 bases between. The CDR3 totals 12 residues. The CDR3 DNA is TGTGCCAGCAGTGAACCTTCAGATACGCAGTATTTT. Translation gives CASSEPSDTQYF.

The CDR3 sequence is CASSGQGENGYTF. The DNA for the CDR3 is TGTGCCAGCTCGGGACAGGGGGAGAATGGCTACACCTTC. The V gene is TRBV18, the J gene TRBJ1-2; the match to TRBD1 covers 11 bases. CDR3 length: 13 amino acids. The ends lost 6 bases at V and 6 bases at J; junction bases unmatched: 3. The germline CDR1 and CDR2 sequences are KGHSH and LQKENI.

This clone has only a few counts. In DNA, the CDR3 is TGTGCCAGCACCAAAGGACCTAGCGGGAGTAGGTCCGGGGAGCTGTTTTTT. Translated: CASTKGPSGSRSGELFF. The chain employs TRBV7-9 and TRBJ2-2, with 10 bases lining up with TRBD2. The CDR3 length is 17 residues. Losses at the gene ends were 7 bases for V and 6 bases for J; bases not matched to a gene: 14. From germline, CDR1 is SEHNR and CDR2 FQNEAQ (reference sequence).

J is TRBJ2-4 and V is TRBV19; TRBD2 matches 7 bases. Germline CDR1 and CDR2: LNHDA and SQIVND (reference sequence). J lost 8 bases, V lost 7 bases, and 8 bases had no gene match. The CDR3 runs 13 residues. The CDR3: CASMGEGSHIQYF. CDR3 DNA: TGTGCCAGTATGGGGGAGGGGTCACACATTCAGTACTTC.

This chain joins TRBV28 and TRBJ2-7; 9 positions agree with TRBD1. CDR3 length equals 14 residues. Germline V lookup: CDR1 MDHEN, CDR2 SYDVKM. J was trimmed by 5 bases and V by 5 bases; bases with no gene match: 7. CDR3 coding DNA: TGTGCCAGCAGTATTGGGACAGGGAGGGACGAGCAGTACTTC. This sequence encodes CASSIGTGRDEQYF.

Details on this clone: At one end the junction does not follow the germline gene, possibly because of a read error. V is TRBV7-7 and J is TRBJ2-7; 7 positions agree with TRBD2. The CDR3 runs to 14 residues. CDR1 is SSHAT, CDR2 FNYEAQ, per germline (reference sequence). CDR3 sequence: CASRPTSESYEQYF. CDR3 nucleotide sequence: TGTGCTAGCAGGCCAACTAGCGAATCCTACGAGCAGTACTTC. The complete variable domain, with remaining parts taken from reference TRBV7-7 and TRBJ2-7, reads GAGVSQSPRYKVTKRGQDVTLRCDPISSHATLYWYQQALGQGPEFLTYFNYEAQPDKSGLPSDRFSAERPEGSISTLTIQRTEQRDSAMYRCASRPTSESYEQYFGPGTRLTVT.

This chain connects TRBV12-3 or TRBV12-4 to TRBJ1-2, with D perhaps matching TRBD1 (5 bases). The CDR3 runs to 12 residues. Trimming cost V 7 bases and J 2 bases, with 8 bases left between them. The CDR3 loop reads CASMRGNYGYTF. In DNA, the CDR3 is TGTGCCAGCATGCGGGGGAACTATGGCTACACCTTC.